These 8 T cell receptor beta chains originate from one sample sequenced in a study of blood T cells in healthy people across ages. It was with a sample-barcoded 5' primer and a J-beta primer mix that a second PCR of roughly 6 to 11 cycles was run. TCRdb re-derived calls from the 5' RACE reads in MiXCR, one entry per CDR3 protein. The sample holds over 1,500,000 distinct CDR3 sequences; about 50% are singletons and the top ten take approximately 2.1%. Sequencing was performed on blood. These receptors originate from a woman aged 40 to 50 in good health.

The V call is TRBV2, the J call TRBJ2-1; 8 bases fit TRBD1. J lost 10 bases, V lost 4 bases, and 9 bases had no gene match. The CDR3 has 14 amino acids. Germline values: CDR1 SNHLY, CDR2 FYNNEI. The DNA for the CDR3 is TGTGCCAGCAGTGGAGGACAGGGCGTAGGGGAGCAGTTCTTC. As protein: CASSGGQGVGEQFF. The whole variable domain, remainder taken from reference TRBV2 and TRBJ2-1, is EPEVTQTPSHQVTQMGQEVILRCVPISNHLYFYWYRQILGQKVEFLVSFYNNEISEKSEIFDDQFSVERPDGSNFTLKIRSTKLEDSAMYFCASSGGQGVGEQFFGPGTRLTVL.

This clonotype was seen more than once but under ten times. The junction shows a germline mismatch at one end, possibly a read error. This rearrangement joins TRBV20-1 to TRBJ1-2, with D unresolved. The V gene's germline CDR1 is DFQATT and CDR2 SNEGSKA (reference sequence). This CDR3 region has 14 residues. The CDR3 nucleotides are TGCAGTGCTAGACTACCGACACTCCCCTATGGCAACACCTTC. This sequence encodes CSARLPTLPYGNTF.

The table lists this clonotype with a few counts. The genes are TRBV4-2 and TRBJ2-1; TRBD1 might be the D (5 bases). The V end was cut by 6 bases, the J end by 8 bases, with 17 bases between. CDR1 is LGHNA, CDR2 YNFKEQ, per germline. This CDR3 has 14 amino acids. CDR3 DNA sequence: TGTGCCAGCAGTAGGGCAGGGTATGAAGATGAGCAGTTCTTC. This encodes CASSRAGYEDEQFF.

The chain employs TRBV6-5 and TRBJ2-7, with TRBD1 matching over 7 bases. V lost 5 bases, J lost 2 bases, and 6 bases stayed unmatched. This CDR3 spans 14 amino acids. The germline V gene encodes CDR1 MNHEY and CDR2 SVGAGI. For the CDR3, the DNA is TGTGCCAGCAGTACTCCAGGGGGTACCTACGAGCAGTACTTC. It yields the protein CASSTPGGTYEQYF.

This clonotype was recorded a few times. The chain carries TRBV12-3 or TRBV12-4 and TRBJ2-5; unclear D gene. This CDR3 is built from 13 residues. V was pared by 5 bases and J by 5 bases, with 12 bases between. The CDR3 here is CASSGFEAETQYF. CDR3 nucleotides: TGTGCCAGCAGTGGGTTTGAGGCCGAGACCCAGTACTTC.

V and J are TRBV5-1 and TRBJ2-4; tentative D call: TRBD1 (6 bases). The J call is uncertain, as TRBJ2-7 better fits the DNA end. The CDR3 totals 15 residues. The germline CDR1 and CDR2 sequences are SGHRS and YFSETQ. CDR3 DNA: TGCGCCAGCAGCTTAGCTAGGGGGAAAACCTACGAGCAGTACTTC. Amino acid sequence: CASSLARGKTYEQYF.

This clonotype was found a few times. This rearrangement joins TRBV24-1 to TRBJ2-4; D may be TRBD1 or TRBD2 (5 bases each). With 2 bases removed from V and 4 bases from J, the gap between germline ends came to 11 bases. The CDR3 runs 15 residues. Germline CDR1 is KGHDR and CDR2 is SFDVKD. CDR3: CATSDSGPKKNIQYF. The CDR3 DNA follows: TGTGCCACCAGTGATTCGGGACCGAAAAAAAACATTCAGTACTTC.

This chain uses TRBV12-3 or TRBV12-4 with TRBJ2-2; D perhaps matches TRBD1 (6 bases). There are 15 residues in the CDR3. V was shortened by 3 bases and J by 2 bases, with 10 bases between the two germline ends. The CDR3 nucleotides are TGTGCCAGCAGTTTCAGGGGTTACAACACCGGGGAGCTGTTTTTT. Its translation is CASSFRGYNTGELFF.